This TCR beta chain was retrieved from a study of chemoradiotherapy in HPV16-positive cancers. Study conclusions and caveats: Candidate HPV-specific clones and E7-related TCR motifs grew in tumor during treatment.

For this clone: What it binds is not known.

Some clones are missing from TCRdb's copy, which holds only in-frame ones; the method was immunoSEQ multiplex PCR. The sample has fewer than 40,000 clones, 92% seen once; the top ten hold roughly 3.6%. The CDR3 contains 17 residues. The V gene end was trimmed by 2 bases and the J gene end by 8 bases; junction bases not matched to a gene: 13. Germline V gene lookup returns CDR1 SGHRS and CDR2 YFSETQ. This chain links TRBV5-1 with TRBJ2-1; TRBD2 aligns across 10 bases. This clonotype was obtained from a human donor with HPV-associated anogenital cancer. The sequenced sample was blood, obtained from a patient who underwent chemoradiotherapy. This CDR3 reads CASSLRLAGARLDEQFF. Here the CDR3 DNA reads TGCGCCAGCAGCTTACGGCTAGCGGGGGCCCGGCTAGATGAGCAGTTCTTC.